This record looks at one T cell receptor beta chain sequence and its context. This sample is drawn from a study of neurological immune-mediated disorders. 2 million PBMCs stored at -80 C were the source of the unsorted libraries. The cDNA was generated through 5'RACE incorporating 10-nucleotide random UMIs. TCRdb analysed the 5' RACE reads with MiXCR anew, one entry per CDR3 protein. The sample shows around 20,000 distinct CDR3 sequences, roughly 10% of them seen only once. The TCR was taken from a woman aged 60 to 75 with HTLV-1-associated myelopathy (HAM/TSP). Sequencing input: PBMCs.

The DNA of the CDR3 is TGCAGTGCTGGACGAACCAGGGGAAGAACTGAAGCTTTCTTT. Its protein is CSAGRTRGRTEAFF. The J gene is TRBJ1-1, the V gene TRBV20-1; a weak D match, TRBD1 (6 bases). This CDR3 spans 14 amino acids. The V gene's germline CDR1 is DFQATT and CDR2 SNEGSKA (reference sequence). V lost 5 bases, J lost 5 bases, and 18 bases lay in between.